This T cell receptor (beta chain) was found in a study of cytomegalovirus exposure and HLA in healthy donors. General study points: There were some V segments, including TRBV6-2 and TRBV6-3, excluded as indistinguishable. An analysis done earlier found most TCR beta V segments productive about 87% or about 30% of the time.

V lost 3 bases, J lost 4 bases, and 10 bases lay in between. Germline V CDR1 and CDR2: SGHRS, YFSETQ. The CDR3 is made up of 14 amino acids. 60 Vbeta and 13 Jbeta primers were used in PCR. Libraries were prepared by immunoSEQ multiplex PCR; TCRdb keeps only in-frame clonotypes and omits some of them. The sample gives under 95,000 clones, roughly 74% of which show up once; 2% to 2.5% is in the top ten. As regards this clone: The antigen is undetermined.

The sequenced sample consisted of PBMCs. V usage is TRBV5-1 and J usage is TRBJ2-2, with a weak D call TRBD1 (6 bases). The sequence derives from a man aged 40-49 years in good health and CMV-seronegative. CDR3 bases: TGCGCCAGCAGCTCGACAGGTCTCACCGGGGAGCTGTTTTTT. It codes for CASSSTGLTGELFF.